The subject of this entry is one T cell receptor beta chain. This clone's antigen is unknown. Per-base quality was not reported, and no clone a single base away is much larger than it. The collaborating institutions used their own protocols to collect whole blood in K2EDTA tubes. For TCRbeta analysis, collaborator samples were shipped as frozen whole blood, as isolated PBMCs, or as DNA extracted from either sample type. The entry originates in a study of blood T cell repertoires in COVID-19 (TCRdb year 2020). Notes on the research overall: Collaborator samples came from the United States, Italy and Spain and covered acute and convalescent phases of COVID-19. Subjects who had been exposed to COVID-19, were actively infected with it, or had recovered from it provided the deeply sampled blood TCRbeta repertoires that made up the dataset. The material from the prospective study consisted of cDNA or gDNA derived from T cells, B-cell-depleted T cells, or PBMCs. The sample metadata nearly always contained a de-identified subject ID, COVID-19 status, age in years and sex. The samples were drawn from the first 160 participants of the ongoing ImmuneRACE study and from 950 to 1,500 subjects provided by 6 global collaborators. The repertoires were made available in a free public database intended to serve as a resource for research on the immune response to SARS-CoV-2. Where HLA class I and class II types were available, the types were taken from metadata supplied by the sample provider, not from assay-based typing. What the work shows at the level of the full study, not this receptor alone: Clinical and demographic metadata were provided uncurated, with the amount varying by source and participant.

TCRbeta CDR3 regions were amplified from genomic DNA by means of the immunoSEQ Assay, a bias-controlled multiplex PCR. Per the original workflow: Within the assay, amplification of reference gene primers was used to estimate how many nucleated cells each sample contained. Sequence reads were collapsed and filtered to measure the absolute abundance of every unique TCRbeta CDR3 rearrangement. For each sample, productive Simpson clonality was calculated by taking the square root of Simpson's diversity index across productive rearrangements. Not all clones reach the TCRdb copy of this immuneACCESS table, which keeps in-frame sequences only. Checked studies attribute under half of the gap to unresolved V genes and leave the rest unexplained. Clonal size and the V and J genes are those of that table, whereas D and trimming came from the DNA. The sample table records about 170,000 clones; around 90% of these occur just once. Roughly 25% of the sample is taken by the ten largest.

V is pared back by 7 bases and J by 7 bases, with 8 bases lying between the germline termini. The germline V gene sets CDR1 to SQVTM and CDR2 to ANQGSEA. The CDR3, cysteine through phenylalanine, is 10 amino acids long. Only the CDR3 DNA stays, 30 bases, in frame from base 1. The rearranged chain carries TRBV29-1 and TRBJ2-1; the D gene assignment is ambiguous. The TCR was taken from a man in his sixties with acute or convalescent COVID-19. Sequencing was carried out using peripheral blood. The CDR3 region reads CSALRNEQFF. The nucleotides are TGCAGCGCGCTGAGGAATGAGCAGTTCTTC.